This is a list of T cell receptor beta chains from one sample in a study of shared clonotypes between healthy human individuals. Produced via immunoSEQ multiplex PCR; TCRdb's table is partial and in-frame only. The sample carries about 640,000 clones, around 72% recorded once. Sequenced input: memory CD4+ T cells sorted from blood. Every receptor here comes from a woman aged 25-40 years in good health. CDR3s include the opening cysteine and the closing phenylalanine or tryptophan. The order of the fields is V gene, J gene, D gene, clone size, CDR3 DNA, CDR3 protein. D genes are given only for firm matches. The size entry is marked missing in some rows and otherwise reads once, few, many or a size class.

>TRBV6-5|TRBJ2-3|-|-
TGTGCCAGCAGTGACCGCACAGATACGCAGTATTTT
CASSDRTDTQYF
>TRBV28|TRBJ2-3|TRBD2|few
TGTGCCAGCAGTTTTCGCCAGACTAGCGGGAGGGGAAATACGCAGTATTTT
CASSFRQTSGRGNTQYF
>TRBV2|TRBJ2-1|TRBD2|few
TGTGCCAGCACGCGACTGACTAGCGTCCTTAACAATGAGCAGTTCTTC
CASTRLTSVLNNEQFF
>TRBV2|TRBJ2-1|TRBD2|-
TGTGCCAGCACCGACCGGACTAGCGGGATAAGGTTTGAGTTCTTC
CASTDRTSGIRFEFF
>TRBV6-7|TRBJ1-3|-|-
TGTGCCAGCAGCCCTGGGGGGAGAGGACAGAAAATAAACACCATATATTTT
CASSPGGRGQKINTIYF
>TRBV4-1|TRBJ2-7|TRBD1|-
TGCGCCAGCAGCCGAACCGGGACAGGGATCCTACAGGAGCAGTACTTC
CASSRTGTGILQEQYF
>TRBV7-2|TRBJ1-3|-|-
TGTGCCAGCAGCCAAACCGGGACGAACGGAAACACCATATATTTT
CASSQTGTNGNTIYF
>TRBV6-5|TRBJ2-7|-|-
TGTGCCAGCAGTTACTCTGGCAGTTATTACGAGCAGTACTTC
CASSYSGSYYEQYF
>TRBV7-9|TRBJ2-2|-|-
TGTGCCAGCAGCTTGCCGGGGGAAGGCGCCGGGGAGCTGTTTTTT
CASSLPGEGAGELFF
>TRBV9|TRBJ2-1|-|-
TGTGCCAGCAGTGCCTCGAACAATGAGCAGTTCTTC
CASSASNNEQFF
>TRBV19|TRBJ2-7|-|once
TGTGCCAGTAGTCCCAACCAGGGGAGCTCCTACGAGCAGTACTTC
CASSPNQGSSYEQYF
>TRBV29-1|TRBJ2-7|-|-
TGCAGCGTTGCCTGGGACCTCGAGCAGTACTTC
CSVAWDLEQYF
>TRBV11-3|TRBJ1-1|-|few
TGTGCCAGCAGCAGGGACACCACCCTACACACTGAAGCTTTCTTT
CASSRDTTLHTEAFF
>TRBV5-1|TRBJ2-3|TRBD2|-
TGCGCCAGCAGGACTAGCGGGAGCACAGATACGCAGTATTTT
CASRTSGSTDTQYF
>TRBV6-1|TRBJ1-2|-|many
TGTGCCAGCAGGAGAGGAGCTAACTATGGCTACACCTTC
CASRRGANYGYTF
>TRBV5-5|TRBJ1-1|-|-
TGTGCCAGCAGCTTGACAGGGACGGGCACTGAAGCTTTCTTT
CASSLTGTGTEAFF
>TRBV7-9|TRBJ2-1|TRBD2|-
TGTGCCAGCAGCTTAAGCGGGAGGGCCCCCACGAATGAGCAGTTCTTC
CASSLSGRAPTNEQFF
>TRBV28|TRBJ2-5|-|-
TGTGCCAGCAGTTTTCAGCTTCAAGAGACCCAGTACTTC
CASSFQLQETQYF
>TRBV5-6|TRBJ2-1|-|-
TGTGCCAGCAGCTTGGAGAGTGGGTACAATGAGCAGTTCTTC
CASSLESGYNEQFF
>TRBV5-4|TRBJ2-7|TRBD1|-
TGTGCCAGCCAGACGACAGGGGCCGACGAGCAGTACTTC
CASQTTGADEQYF
>TRBV19|TRBJ1-2|-|few
TGTGCCAGTAGTATAGGGTCCCTCGTTCGCGGCTACACCTTC
CASSIGSLVRGYTF
>TRBV5-6|TRBJ2-3|TRBD2|-
TGTGCCAGCAGCTTGTATGGACTAGCGGGAGCTAGCACAGATACGCAGTATTTT
CASSLYGLAGASTDTQYF